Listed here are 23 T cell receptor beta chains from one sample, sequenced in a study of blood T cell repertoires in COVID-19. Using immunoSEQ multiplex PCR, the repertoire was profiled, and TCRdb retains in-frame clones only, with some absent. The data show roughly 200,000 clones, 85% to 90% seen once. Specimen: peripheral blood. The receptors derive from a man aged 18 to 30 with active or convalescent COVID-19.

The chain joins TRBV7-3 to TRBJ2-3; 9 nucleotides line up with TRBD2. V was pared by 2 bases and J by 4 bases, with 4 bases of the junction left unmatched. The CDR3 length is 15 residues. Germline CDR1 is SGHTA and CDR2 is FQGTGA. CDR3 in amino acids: CASSLAGGPADTQYF. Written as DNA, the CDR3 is TGTGCCAGCAGCTTAGCGGGAGGGCCTGCAGATACGCAGTATTTT. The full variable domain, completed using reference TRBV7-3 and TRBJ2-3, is GAGVSQTPSNKVTEKGKYVELRCDPISGHTALYWYRQSLGQGPEFLIYFQGTGAADDSGLPNDRFFAVRPEGSVSTLKIQRTERGDSAVYLCASSLAGGPADTQYFGPGTRLTVL.

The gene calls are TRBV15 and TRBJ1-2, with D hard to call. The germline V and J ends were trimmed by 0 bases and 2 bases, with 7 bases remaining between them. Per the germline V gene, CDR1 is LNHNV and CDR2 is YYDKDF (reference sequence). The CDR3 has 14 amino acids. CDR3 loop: CATSRDVGNYGYTF. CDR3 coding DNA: TGTGCCACCAGCAGAGATGTCGGGAACTATGGCTACACCTTC.

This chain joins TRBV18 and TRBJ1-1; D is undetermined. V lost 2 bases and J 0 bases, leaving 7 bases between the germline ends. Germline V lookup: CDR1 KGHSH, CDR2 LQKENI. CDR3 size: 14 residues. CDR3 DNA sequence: TGTGCCAGCTCACCAGCAGTCATGAACACTGAAGCTTTCTTT. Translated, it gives CASSPAVMNTEAFF.

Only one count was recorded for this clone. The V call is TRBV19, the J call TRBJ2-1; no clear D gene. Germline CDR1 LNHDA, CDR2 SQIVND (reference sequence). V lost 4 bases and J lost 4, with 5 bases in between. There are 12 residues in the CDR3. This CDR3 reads CASSTLYNEQFF. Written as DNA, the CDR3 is TGTGCCAGTAGTACTCTATACAATGAGCAGTTCTTC.

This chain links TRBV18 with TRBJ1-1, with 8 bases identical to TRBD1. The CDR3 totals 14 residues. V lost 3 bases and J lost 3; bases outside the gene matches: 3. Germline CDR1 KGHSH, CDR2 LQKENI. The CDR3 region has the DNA TGTGCCAGCTCACCGGACAGGGTGGACACTGAAGCTTTCTTT. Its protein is CASSPDRVDTEAFF. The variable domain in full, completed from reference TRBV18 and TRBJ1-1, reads NAGVMQNPRHLVRRRGQEARLRCSPMKGHSHVYWYRQLPEEGLKFMVYLQKENIIDESGMPKERFSAEFPKEGPSILRIQQVVRGDSAAYFCASSPDRVDTEAFFGQGTRLTVV.

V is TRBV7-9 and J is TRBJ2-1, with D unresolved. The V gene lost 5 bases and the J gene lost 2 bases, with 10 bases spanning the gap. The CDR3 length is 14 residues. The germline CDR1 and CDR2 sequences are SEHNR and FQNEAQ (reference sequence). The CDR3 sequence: CASSPRRAYNEQFF. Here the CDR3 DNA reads TGTGCCAGCAGCCCTCGCCGGGCCTACAATGAGCAGTTCTTC.

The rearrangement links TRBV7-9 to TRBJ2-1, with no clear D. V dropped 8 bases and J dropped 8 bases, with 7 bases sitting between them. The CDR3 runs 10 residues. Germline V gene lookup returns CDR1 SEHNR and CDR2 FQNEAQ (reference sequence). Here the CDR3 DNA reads TGTGCCAGCCATCGGGATGAGCAGTTCTTC. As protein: CASHRDEQFF.

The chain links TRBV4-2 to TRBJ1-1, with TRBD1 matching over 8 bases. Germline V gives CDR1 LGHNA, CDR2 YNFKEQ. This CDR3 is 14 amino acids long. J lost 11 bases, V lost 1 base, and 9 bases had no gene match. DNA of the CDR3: TGTGCCAGCAGCCAAGGCGGACAGGGCCGAAACGCTTTCTTT. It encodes CASSQGGQGRNAFF.

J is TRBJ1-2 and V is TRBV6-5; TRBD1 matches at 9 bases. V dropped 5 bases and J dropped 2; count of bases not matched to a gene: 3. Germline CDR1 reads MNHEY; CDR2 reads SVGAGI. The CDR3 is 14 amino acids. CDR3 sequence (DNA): TGTGCCAGCAGTAGGGACAGGGCAAACTATGGCTACACCTTC. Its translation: CASSRDRANYGYTF.

CDR3 bases: TGTGCCTGGAGGCCGAACAGGGCTGGGGCCAACGTCCTGACTTTC. Amino acid sequence: CAWRPNRAGANVLTF. J is TRBJ2-6 and V is TRBV30, with D possibly matching TRBD1 (6 bases). Germline CDR1 is GTSNPN and CDR2 is SVGIG (reference sequence). The V and J ends lost 3 bases and 2 bases respectively, with 11 bases between them. The CDR3 loop spans 15 amino acids.

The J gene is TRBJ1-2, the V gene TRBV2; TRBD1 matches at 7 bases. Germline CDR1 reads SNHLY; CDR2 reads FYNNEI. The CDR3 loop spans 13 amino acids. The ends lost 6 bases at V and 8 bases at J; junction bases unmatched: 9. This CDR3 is CASRETGWDGYTF. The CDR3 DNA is TGTGCCAGCAGGGAGACAGGGTGGGACGGCTACACCTTC.

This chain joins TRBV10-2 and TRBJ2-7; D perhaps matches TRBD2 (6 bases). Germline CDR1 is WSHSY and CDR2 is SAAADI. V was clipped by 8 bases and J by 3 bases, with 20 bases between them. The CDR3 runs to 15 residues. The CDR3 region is CASGDEAGTYYEQYF. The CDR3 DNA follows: TGCGCCAGCGGCGACGAAGCCGGGACTTACTACGAGCAGTACTTC.

This chain's CDR3 is CASSSQGTGIYGYTF. As DNA, the CDR3 is TGTGCCAGCAGTTCCCAAGGGACAGGGATCTATGGCTACACCTTC. The V gene is TRBV28, the J gene TRBJ1-2, with TRBD1 matching over 9 bases. Germline CDR1 MDHEN, CDR2 SYDVKM. J gave up 4 bases and V 4 bases, and 7 bases lay outside the gene matches. CDR3 length: 15 amino acids.

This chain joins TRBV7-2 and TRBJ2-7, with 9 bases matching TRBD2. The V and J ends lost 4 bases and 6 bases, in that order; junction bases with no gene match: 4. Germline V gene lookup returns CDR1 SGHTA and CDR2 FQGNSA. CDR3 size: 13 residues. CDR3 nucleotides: TGTGCCAGCAGCTACCTAGCGGGATTCGAGCAGTACTTC. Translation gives CASSYLAGFEQYF.

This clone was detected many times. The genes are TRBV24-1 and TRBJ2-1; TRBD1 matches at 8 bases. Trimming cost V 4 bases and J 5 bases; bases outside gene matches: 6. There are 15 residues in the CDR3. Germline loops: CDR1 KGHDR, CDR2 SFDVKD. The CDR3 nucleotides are TGTGCCACCAGTGACGGACAGGGATTTAACAATGAGCAGTTCTTC. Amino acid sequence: CATSDGQGFNNEQFF.

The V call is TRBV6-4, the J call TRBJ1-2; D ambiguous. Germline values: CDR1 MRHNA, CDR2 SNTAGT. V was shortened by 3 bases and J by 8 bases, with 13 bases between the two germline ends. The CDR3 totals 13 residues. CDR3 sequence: CASSDSPWRGYTF. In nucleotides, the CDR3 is TGTGCCAGCAGTGATTCTCCCTGGCGGGGCTACACCTTC.

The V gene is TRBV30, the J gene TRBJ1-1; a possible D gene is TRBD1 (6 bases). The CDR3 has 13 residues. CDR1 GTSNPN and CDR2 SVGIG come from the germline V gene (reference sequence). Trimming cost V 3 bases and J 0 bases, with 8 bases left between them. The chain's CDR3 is CAWSGTLNTEAFF. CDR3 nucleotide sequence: TGTGCCTGGAGCGGGACACTGAACACTGAAGCTTTCTTT.

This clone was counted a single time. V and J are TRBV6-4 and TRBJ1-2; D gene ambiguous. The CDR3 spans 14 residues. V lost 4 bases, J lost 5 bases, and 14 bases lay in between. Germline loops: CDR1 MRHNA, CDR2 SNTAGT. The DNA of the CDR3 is TGTGCCAGCAGTGCCAGTGTATCGGGATATGGCTACACCTTC. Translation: CASSASVSGYGYTF.

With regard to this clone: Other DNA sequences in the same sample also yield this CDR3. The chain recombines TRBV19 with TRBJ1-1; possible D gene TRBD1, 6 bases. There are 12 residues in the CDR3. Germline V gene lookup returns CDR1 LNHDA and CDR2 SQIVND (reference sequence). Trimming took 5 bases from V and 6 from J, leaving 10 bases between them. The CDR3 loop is CASSQGISEAFF. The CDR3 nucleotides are TGTGCCAGTAGTCAGGGGATTTCTGAAGCTTTCTTT.

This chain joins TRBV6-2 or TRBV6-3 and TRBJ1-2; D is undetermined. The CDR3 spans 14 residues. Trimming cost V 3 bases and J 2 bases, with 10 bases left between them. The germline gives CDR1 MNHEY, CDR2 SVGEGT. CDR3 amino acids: CASSYTTVNYGYTF. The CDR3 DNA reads TGTGCCAGCAGTTATACCACGGTGAACTATGGCTACACCTTC.

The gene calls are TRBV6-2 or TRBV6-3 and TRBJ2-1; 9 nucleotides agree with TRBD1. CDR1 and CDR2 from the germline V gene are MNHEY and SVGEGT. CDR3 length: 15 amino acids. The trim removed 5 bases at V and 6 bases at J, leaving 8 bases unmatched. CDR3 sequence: CASSRPGQGGNEQFF. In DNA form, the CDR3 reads TGTGCCAGCAGTCGCCCGGGACAGGGAGGCAATGAGCAGTTCTTC.

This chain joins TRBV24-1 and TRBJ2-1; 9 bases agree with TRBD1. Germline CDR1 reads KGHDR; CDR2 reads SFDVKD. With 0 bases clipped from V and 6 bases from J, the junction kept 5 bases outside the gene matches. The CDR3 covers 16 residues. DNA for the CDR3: TGTGCCACCAGTGATTTGCCGGGACAGGGAAGCAATGAGCAGTTCTTC. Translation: CATSDLPGQGSNEQFF.

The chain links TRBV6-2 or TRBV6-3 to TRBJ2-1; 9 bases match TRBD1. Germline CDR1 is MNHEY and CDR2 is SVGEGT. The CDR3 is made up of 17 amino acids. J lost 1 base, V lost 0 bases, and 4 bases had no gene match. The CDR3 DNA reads TGTGCCAGCAGTTACTCGGACAGGGGTTCTTCCTACAATGAGCAGTTCTTC. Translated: CASSYSDRGSSYNEQFF.